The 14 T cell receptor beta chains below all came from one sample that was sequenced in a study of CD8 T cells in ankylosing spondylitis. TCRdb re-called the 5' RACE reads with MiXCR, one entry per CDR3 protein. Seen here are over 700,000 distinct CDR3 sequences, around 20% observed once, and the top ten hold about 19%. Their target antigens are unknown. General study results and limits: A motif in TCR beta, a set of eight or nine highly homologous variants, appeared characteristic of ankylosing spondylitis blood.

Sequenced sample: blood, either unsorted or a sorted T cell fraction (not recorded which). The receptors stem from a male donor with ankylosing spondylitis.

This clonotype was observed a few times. The CDR3 region has the DNA TGCGCCAGCAGCTCTACAGGCGGACAGACAGATACGCAGTATTTT. This codes for CASSSTGGQTDTQYF. The chain links TRBV5-1 to TRBJ2-3; TRBD1 is a possible D gene (6 bases). CDR1 SGHRS and CDR2 YFSETQ come from the germline V gene. The V end lost 3 bases, the J end lost 3 bases, and 14 bases lay between the germline ends. There are 15 residues in the CDR3.

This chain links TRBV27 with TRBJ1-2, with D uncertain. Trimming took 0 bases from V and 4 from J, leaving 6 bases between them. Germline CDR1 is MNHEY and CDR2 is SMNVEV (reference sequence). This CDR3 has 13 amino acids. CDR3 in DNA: TGTGCCAGCAGTTTATCGGGCGTCTATGGCTACACCTTC. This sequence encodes CASSLSGVYGYTF.

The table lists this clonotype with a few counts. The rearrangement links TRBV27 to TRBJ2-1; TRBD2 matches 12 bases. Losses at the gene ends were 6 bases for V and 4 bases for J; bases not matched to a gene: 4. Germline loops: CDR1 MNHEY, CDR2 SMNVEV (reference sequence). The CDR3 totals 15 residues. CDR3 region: CASSKGTSGYNEQFF. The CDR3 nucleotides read TGTGCCAGCAGCAAAGGGACTAGCGGGTACAATGAGCAGTTCTTC.

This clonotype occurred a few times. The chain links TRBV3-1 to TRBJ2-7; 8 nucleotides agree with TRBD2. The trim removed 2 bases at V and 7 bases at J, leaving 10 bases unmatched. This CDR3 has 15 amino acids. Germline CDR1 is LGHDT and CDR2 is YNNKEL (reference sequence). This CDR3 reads CASSQQAGAMGEQYF. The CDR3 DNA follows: TGTGCCAGCAGCCAACAAGCGGGGGCCATGGGGGAGCAGTACTTC.

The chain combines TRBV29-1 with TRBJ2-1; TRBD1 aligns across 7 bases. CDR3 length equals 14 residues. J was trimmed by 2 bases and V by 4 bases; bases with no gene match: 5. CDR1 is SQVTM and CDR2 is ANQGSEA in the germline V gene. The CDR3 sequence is CSVVEDRAYNEQFF. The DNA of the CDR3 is TGCAGCGTTGTCGAAGACAGGGCCTACAATGAGCAGTTCTTC.

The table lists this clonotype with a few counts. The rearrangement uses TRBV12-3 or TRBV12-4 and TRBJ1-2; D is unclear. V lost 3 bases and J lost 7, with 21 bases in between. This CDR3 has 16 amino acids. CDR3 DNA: TGTGCCAGCAGTTTGGCCCCAAAATCTGGAGCGGTTGGCTACACCTTC. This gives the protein CASSLAPKSGAVGYTF.

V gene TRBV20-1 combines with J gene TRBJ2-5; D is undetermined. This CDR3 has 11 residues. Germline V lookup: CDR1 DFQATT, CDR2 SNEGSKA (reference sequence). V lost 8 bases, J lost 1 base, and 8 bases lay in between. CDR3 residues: CSIGSQETQYF. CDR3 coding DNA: TGCAGTATCGGTAGCCAAGAGACCCAGTACTTC.

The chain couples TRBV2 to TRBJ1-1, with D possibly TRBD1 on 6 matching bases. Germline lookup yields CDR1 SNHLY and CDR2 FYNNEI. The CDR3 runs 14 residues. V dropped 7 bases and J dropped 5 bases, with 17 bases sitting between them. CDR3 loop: CASITGQRGTEAFF. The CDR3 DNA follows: TGTGCCAGCATTACCGGACAGCGGGGGACTGAAGCTTTCTTT.

CDR3 bases: TGTGCCATCAGTGAGCTCCTGATCTCGGACAGAAATAATTCACCCCTCCACTTT. It translates to CAISELLISDRNNSPLHF. The chain recombines TRBV10-3 with TRBJ1-6; a weak D match, TRBD1 (6 bases). V lost 2 bases and J lost 5, with 19 bases in between. The CDR3 loop spans 18 amino acids. The germline gives CDR1 ENHRY, CDR2 SYGVKD.

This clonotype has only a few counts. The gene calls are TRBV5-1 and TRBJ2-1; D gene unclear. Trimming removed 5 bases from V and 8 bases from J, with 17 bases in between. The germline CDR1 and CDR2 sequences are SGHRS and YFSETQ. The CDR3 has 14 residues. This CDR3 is CASRTSEASDEQFF. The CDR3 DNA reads TGCGCCAGCAGGACTTCCGAGGCGTCGGATGAGCAGTTCTTC. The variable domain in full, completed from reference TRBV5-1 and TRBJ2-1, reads KAGVTQTPRYLIKTRGQQVTLSCSPISGHRSVSWYQQTPGQGLQFLFEYFSETQRNKGNFPGRFSGRQFSNSRSEMNVSTLELGDSALYLCASRTSEASDEQFFGPGTRLTVL.

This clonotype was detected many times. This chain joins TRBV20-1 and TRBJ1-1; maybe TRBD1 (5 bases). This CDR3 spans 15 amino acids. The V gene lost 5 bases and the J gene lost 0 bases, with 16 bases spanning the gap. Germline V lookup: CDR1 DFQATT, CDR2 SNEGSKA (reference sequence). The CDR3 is CSAHGGDQMNTEAFF. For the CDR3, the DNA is TGCAGTGCTCATGGTGGGGACCAGATGAACACTGAAGCTTTCTTT.

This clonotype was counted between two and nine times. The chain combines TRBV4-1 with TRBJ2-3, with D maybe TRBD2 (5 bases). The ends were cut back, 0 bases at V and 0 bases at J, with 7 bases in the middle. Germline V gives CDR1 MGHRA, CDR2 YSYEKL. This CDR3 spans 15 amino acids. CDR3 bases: TGCGCCAGCAGCCAAGAGAGCGGCAGCACAGATACGCAGTATTTT. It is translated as CASSQESGSTDTQYF.

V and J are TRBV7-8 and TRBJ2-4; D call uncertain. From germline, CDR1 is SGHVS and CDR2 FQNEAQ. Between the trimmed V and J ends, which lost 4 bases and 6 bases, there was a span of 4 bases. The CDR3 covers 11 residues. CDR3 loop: CASSSGNIQYF. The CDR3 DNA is TGTGCCAGCAGCTCCGGAAACATTCAGTACTTC.

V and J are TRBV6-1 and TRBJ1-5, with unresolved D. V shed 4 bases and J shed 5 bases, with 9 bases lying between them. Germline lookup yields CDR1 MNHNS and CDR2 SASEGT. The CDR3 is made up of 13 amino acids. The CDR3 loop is CASSVGSYQPQHF. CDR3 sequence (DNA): TGTGCCAGCAGTGTGGGGTCTTATCAGCCCCAGCATTTT.